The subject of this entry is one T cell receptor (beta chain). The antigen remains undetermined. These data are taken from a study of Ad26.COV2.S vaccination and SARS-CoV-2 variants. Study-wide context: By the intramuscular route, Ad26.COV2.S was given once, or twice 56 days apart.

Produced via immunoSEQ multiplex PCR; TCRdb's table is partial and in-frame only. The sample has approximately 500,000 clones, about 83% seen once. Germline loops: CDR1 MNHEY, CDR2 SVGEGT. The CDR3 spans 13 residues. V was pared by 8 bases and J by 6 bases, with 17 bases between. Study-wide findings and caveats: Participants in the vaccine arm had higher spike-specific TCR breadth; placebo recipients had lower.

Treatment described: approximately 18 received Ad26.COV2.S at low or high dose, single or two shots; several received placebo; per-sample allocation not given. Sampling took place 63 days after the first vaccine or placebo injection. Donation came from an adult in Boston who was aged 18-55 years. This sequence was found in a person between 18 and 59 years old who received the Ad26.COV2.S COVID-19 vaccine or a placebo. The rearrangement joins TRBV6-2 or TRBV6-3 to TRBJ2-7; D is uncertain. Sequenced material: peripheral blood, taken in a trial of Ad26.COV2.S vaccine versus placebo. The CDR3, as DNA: TGTGCCAGCGGCCTCCCGTTCCCTGGCGAGCAGTACTTC. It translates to CASGLPFPGEQYF.